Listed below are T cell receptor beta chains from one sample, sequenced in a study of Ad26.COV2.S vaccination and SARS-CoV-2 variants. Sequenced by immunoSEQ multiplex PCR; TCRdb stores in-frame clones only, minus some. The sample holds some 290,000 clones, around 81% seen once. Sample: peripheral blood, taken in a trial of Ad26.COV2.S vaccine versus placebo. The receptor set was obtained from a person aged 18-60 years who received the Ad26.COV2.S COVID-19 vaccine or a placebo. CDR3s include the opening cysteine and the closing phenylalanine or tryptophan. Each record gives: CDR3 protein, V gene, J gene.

CASSYSQGVPYGYTF	TRBV6-5	TRBJ1-2
CAWSVRPSREKLFF	TRBV30	TRBJ1-4
CSARENTEAFF	TRBV20-1	TRBJ1-1
CASSLLGQGGISGNQPQHF	TRBV5-6	TRBJ1-5
CASSGLANTGELFF	TRBV11-3	TRBJ2-2
CATQGVPGQGSNTGELFF	TRBV24-1	TRBJ2-2
CASSRNWGEGEQFF	TRBV2	TRBJ2-1
CASSQGRTDKIAGANVLTF	TRBV3-1/TRBV3-2	TRBJ2-6
CASGREDTQYF	TRBV9	TRBJ2-3
CSAGTLGGRPGYTF	TRBV29-1	TRBJ1-2
CASTLGGAYYNSPLHF	TRBV28	TRBJ1-6
CASSQALSPLHF	TRBV3-1/TRBV3-2	TRBJ1-6
CAGNRGRAPGYGYTF	TRBV28	TRBJ1-2
CASIPEQYF	TRBV6-4	TRBJ2-7
CASSSSAPQGYTF	TRBV28	TRBJ1-2
CASSPQRVGRGLENTEAFF	TRBV7-9	TRBJ1-1
CASRLAGPHEQYF	TRBV6-5	TRBJ2-7
CASSLGTGGSFGYTF	TRBV6-5	TRBJ1-2